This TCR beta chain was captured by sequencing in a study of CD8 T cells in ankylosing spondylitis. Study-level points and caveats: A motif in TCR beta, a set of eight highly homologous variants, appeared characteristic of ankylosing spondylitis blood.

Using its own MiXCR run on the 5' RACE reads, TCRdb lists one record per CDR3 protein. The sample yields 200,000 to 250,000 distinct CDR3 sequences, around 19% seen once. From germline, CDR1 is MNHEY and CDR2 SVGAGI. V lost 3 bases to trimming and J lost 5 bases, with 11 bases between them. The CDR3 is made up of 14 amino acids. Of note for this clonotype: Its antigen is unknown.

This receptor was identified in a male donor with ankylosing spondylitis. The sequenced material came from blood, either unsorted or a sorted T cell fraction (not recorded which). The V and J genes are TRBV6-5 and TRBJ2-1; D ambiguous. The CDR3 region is CASSYFGPNNEQFF. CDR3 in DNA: TGTGCCAGCAGTTATTTCGGGCCCAACAATGAGCAGTTCTTC.